A single sample is the source of the 15 T cell receptor beta chains below, sequenced in a study of molecular identifiers for immune sequencing clone quantification. From the PCR reads, TCRdb called clonotypes with MiXCR, one entry per CDR3 protein. Among 100,000 or so distinct CDR3 sequences listed, roughly 34% were seen once. Sequencing was performed on naive CD8+ T cells from blood, with Jurkat cell RNA spiked in. Subset described: FACS-sorted CD8+CD4-CCR7+CD45RA+ naive T cells. The source of these receptors is a human donor in good health. Some libraries in this study had Jurkat cell RNA spiked in.

The chain recombines TRBV28 with TRBJ2-7; possibly TRBD1 for D (5 bases). V was shortened by 5 bases and J by 1 base, with 12 bases between the two germline ends. Germline loops: CDR1 MDHEN, CDR2 SYDVKM. The CDR3 loop spans 14 amino acids. CDR3 region: CASSQVDRSYEQYF. DNA for the CDR3: TGTGCCAGCAGTCAGGTCGACAGATCCTACGAGCAGTACTTC. Combining the CDR3 with reference TRBV28 and TRBJ2-7 gives the whole variable domain DVKVTQSSRYLVKRTGEKVFLECVQDMDHENMFWYRQDPGLGLRLIYFSYDVKMKEKGDIPEGYSVSREKKERFSLILESASTNQTSMYLCASSQVDRSYEQYFGPGTRLTVT.

In DNA, the CDR3 is TGTGCCAGCAGCGGTCAATTCCAAGGCTGCGAGCAGTACTTC. It yields the protein CASSGQFQGCEQYF. V and J are TRBV7-9 and TRBJ2-7, with no clear D. Trimming stripped 5 bases from V and 6 bases from J, with 17 bases between. Germline V CDR1 and CDR2: SEHNR, FQNEAQ (reference sequence). The CDR3 runs 14 residues.

This clonotype has a handful of counts. This CDR3 reads CASSVTVGNTIYF. The CDR3 DNA sequence: TGTGCCAGCAGCGTTACAGTCGGAAACACCATATATTTT. V gene TRBV9 combines with J gene TRBJ1-3; D gene ambiguous. V lost 2 bases and J lost 4, with 7 bases in between. CDR1 is SGDLS, CDR2 YYNGEE, per germline. The CDR3 sequence is 13 residues long.

This clonotype occurred once. A much larger clone lies a single base off, so this may be a read error. The chain has TRBV24-1 and TRBJ2-3; 9 positions agree with TRBD2. Germline-derived CDR1 and CDR2 are KGHDR and SFDVKD. Losses at the gene ends were 4 bases for V and 0 bases for J; bases not matched to a gene: 4. The CDR3 length is 16 residues. The CDR3 loop reads CATSEQAGGSTDTQYF. CDR3 coding DNA: TGTGCCACCAGTGAACAAGCGGGAGGAAGCACAGATACGCAGTATTTT.

This clonotype was observed many times. The chain recombines TRBV5-6 with TRBJ2-7; 7 bases are a match to TRBD1. The CDR3 contains 14 residues. Germline V gives CDR1 SGHDT, CDR2 YYEEEE. V trimming: 2 bases; J trimming: 3 bases; junction bases outside the gene matches: 5. The CDR3 sequence is CASSFGQGDYEQYF. The CDR3 DNA follows: TGTGCCAGCAGCTTCGGCCAGGGGGACTACGAGCAGTACTTC.

J is TRBJ2-5 and V is TRBV13; 7 bases are a match to TRBD1. Trimming took 4 bases from V and 5 from J; bases not matched to a gene: 4. CDR1 and CDR2 from the germline V gene are PRHDT and FYEKMQ (reference sequence). This CDR3 comprises 13 residues. CDR3 loop: CASSSTGDETQYF. The CDR3 DNA follows: TGTGCCAGCAGCTCCACAGGGGACGAGACCCAGTACTTC.

A remark on this clonotype: A read error may produce the germline difference seen at one junction end. The rearrangement uses TRBV5-3 and TRBJ2-5; maybe TRBD1 (6 bases). TRBV5-3 is treated as an ORF (open reading frame) with a function not yet certain. The CDR3 spans 13 residues. The CDR3 region is CASSFQGQESQYF. The DNA for the CDR3 is TGTGCCAGCAGCTTTCAGGGACAAGAGTCCCAGTACTTC.

The rearrangement links TRBV2 to TRBJ2-3, with 8 bases matching TRBD2. This CDR3 region has 16 residues. After removal of 5 bases from V and 3 bases from J, the junction contained 10 bases not matched to a gene. CDR1 is SNHLY, CDR2 FYNNEI, per germline. CDR3 sequence: CASSSQAGEVTDTQYF. CDR3 nucleotides: TGTGCCAGCAGTTCCCAAGCGGGAGAAGTGACAGATACGCAGTATTTT.

This clonotype has just a few counts. The chain couples TRBV12-3 or TRBV12-4 to TRBJ2-4; 7 bases map to TRBD1. With V trimmed by 5 bases and J by 3 bases, 4 bases remained unmatched. This CDR3 region has 14 residues. The DNA for the CDR3 is TGTGCCAGCAGTACAGGGGTGAGCAAAAACATTCAGTACTTC. It is translated as CASSTGVSKNIQYF.

This clonotype was picked up one time. The rearrangement joins TRBV12-3 or TRBV12-4 to TRBJ2-1; TRBD1 might be the D (5 bases). Deletions cut 6 bases from V and 2 bases from J, with 11 bases between. This CDR3 has 14 residues. This chain's CDR3 is CASSQGRAYNEQFF. CDR3 coding DNA: TGTGCCAGCAGCCAGGGCAGGGCCTACAATGAGCAGTTCTTC.

Comment on this clonotype: With a much larger clone just one base away, this may be a read error. The CDR3 spells CVSSPGQGNTEAFF. CDR3 DNA sequence: TGTGTCAGCAGTCCGGGACAGGGTAACACTGAAGCTTTCTTT. The rearrangement joins TRBV12-3 or TRBV12-4 to TRBJ1-1; 9 nucleotides line up with TRBD1. The CDR3 length is 14 residues.

The table lists this clonotype with a few counts. The chain has TRBV19 and TRBJ1-5, with TRBD1 as a possible D gene (6 bases). The CDR3 is made up of 17 amino acids. CDR1 is LNHDA, CDR2 SQIVND, per germline (reference sequence). The ends were cut back, 0 bases at V and 5 bases at J, with 17 bases in the middle. As DNA, the CDR3 is TGTGCCAGTAGTATAGATCTGCCGGGGGCATATGATCAGCCCCAGCATTTT. It is translated as CASSIDLPGAYDQPQHF. Complete variable domain (other parts from reference TRBV19 and TRBJ1-5): DGGITQSPKYLFRKEGQNVTLSCEQNLNHDAMYWYRQDPGQGLRLIYYSQIVNDFQKGDIAEGYSVSREKKESFPLTVTSAQKNPTAFYLCASSIDLPGAYDQPQHFGDGTRLSIL.

With regard to this clonotype: A much larger clone differs from this one at a single base, so this may be a read error. This rearrangement joins TRBV7-9 to TRBJ2-3, with D possibly TRBD2 on 6 matching bases. Germline V gives CDR1 SEHNR, CDR2 FQNEAQ (reference sequence). This CDR3 spans 15 amino acids. Between the trimmed V and J ends, which lost 5 bases and 2 bases, there was a span of 14 bases. For the CDR3, the DNA is TGTGCCAGCAGCACGGGACTGGGAATCACAGATACGCAGTATTTT. Translated: CASSTGLGITDTQYF.

Regarding this clonotype: At one of its ends the junction is not consistent with the germline gene, which may arise from a read error. The chain employs TRBV19 and TRBJ2-2, with D perhaps given as TRBD1 or TRBD2 (6 bases each). Germline CDR1 LNHDA, CDR2 SQIVND (reference sequence). The CDR3 consists of 13 residues. CDR3 loop: CASHEGGTGELIF. In DNA form, the CDR3 reads TGTGCCAGTCACGAGGGGGGCACCGGGGAGCTGATTTTT.

The chain employs TRBV4-3 and TRBJ2-7; D ambiguous. The length of the CDR3 is 15 residues. Deletions cut 0 bases from V and 3 bases from J, with 12 bases between. CDR1 is LGHNA, CDR2 YSLEER, per germline. The CDR3 DNA reads as TGCGCCAGCAGCCAAGATCAAACCCCCGTCTACGAGCAGTACTTC. Amino acids: CASSQDQTPVYEQYF.